The sequence of this TCR beta chain was determined in a study of radiotherapy plus CTLA-4 blockade in lung cancer. For the study at large: Disease control reached 30% to 35%, with objective responses in roughly 17%.

Clones were read by immunoSEQ multiplex PCR, and TCRdb kept only the in-frame ones, dropping some. The sample shows tens of thousands of clones, approximately 70% of them seen only once. Points from the study as a whole: Some TCR clones had been derived from tumors. These clones expanded in peripheral blood after radiotherapy plus ipilimumab. Response, reportedly, was best predicted by interferon-beta along with early blood T cell clone dynamics.

Chemo-refractory metastatic non-small-cell lung cancer patients underwent focal radiation alongside CTLA-4 blockade with ipilimumab. On this clone itself: The target antigen is unknown.

The V and J ends lost 1 base and 2 bases respectively, with 4 bases between them. The CDR3 is 12 amino acids. Germline V gives CDR1 SQVTM, CDR2 ANQGSEA. The chain is built from TRBV29-1 and TRBJ2-3; D is ambiguous. The starting material was peripheral blood, obtained from a patient treated with radiotherapy plus ipilimumab. This clonotype was sampled from a human donor with non-small cell lung cancer who had stable disease on radiotherapy plus ipilimumab. In DNA form, the CDR3 reads TGCAGCGTTGAAGCCAACACAGATACGCAGTATTTT. Translated: CSVEANTDTQYF.